The 23 T cell receptor beta chains reported below all come from one sample, sequenced in a study of T-cell memory formation after mild COVID-19. MiXCR was run by TCRdb on the 5' RACE reads, yielding one entry per CDR3 protein. Of over 500,000 distinct CDR3 sequences in the sample, 17% are singletons; the top ten hold about 8.1%. Sequenced material: PBMCs or a T cell subset sorted from them (not recorded which). These receptors were taken from an adult woman who had mild COVID-19 (a few samples of this study predate the infection). Cell type and time point are not known.

This chain joins TRBV5-5 and TRBJ1-2; D not resolved. Germline-derived CDR1 and CDR2 are SGHKS and YYEKEE (reference sequence). V was clipped by 2 bases and J by 3 bases, with 11 bases between them. The CDR3 consists of 14 residues. Written as DNA, the CDR3 is TGTGCCAGCAGCTTCCCAGACATGGACTATGGCTACACCTTC. Protein sequence: CASSFPDMDYGYTF. The variable domain in full, with the rest retrieved from reference TRBV5-5 and TRBJ1-2, is DAGVTQSPTHLIKTRGQQVTLRCSPISGHKSVSWYQQVLGQGPQFIFQYYEKEERGRGNFPDRFSARQFPNYSSELNVNALLLGDSALYLCASSFPDMDYGYTFGSGTRLTVV.

CDR3 in DNA: TGCAGTGCTGCAAGCGGGGGGTTATACAATGAGCAGTTCTTC. Translating gives CSAASGGLYNEQFF. The chain uses TRBV20-1 and TRBJ2-1, with 9 nucleotides matching TRBD2. There are 14 residues in the CDR3. V was clipped by 5 bases and J by 4 bases; unmatched bases: 6. CDR1 is DFQATT, CDR2 SNEGSKA, per germline (reference sequence).

The chain couples TRBV5-1 to TRBJ2-7; 8 positions agree with TRBD1. The V gene's germline CDR1 is SGHRS and CDR2 YFSETQ. The CDR3 loop spans 15 amino acids. Losses at the gene ends were 4 bases for V and 4 bases for J; bases not matched to a gene: 10. CDR3 amino acids: CASSLGTGPMYEQYF. The CDR3 region has the DNA TGCGCCAGCAGCCTAGGGACAGGACCCATGTACGAGCAGTACTTC.

This clonotype has more than one count but fewer than ten. The chain joins TRBV6-5 to TRBJ1-1; D unclear. Germline values: CDR1 MNHEY, CDR2 SVGAGI. V gave up 6 bases and J gave up 1 base, with 9 bases separating them. The CDR3 sequence is 13 residues long. In nucleotides, the CDR3 is TGTGCCAGCAGAGGGTCTGCGAACACTGAAGCTTTCTTT. The encoded protein is CASRGSANTEAFF.

For this clonotype: A much larger clone lies one base from this, so it may be a read error. The chain combines TRBV7-2 with TRBJ2-5; TRBD1 matches 9 bases. J lost 7 bases, V lost 8 bases, and 8 bases had no gene match. The CDR3 runs 13 residues. Germline CDR1 SGHTA, CDR2 FQGNSA. CDR3 sequence reads: CASGDGGQGTQYF. The DNA of the CDR3 is TGTGCCAGCGGCGATGGGGGACAGGGGACCCAGTACTTC. Together with reference TRBV7-2 and TRBJ2-5, the CDR3 gives the full variable domain: GAGVSQSPSNKVTEKGKDVELRCDPISGHTALYWYRQSLGQGLEFLIYFQGNSAPDKSGLPSDRFSAERTGGSVSTLTIQRTQQEDSAVYLCASGDGGQGTQYFGPGTRLLVL.

This chain joins TRBV29-1 and TRBJ2-1, with 9 bases that match TRBD1. This CDR3 spans 15 amino acids. Germline lookup yields CDR1 SQVTM and CDR2 ANQGSEA. Trimming cost V 7 bases and J 0 bases; bases outside gene matches: 7. This CDR3 is CSALQGASSYNEQFF. The CDR3 nucleotides are TGCAGCGCGTTACAGGGGGCAAGCTCCTACAATGAGCAGTTCTTC.

This chain joins TRBV27 and TRBJ2-7; maybe TRBD1 (6 bases). This CDR3 is built from 14 residues. V was pared by 0 bases and J by 7 bases, with 13 bases between. The germline V gene encodes CDR1 MNHEY and CDR2 SMNVEV (reference sequence). The CDR3 sequence: CASSLSYHDREQYF. In DNA, the CDR3 is TGTGCCAGCAGTTTATCTTATCATGACAGGGAGCAGTACTTC.

This clonotype was counted between two and nine times. V is TRBV5-1 and J is TRBJ1-5; D call uncertain. Trimming stripped 0 bases from V and 7 bases from J, with 14 bases between. The germline V gene encodes CDR1 SGHRS and CDR2 YFSETQ. This CDR3 has 15 residues. CDR3 residues: CASSLGGLVGQPQHF. CDR3 DNA: TGCGCCAGCAGCTTGGGGGGTTTAGTAGGACAGCCCCAGCATTTT.

V usage is TRBV3-1 and J usage is TRBJ1-1; a weak D match, TRBD1 (5 bases). The germline V gene encodes CDR1 LGHDT and CDR2 YNNKEL (reference sequence). This CDR3 contains 13 residues. Deletions cut 0 bases from V and 10 bases from J, with 12 bases between. CDR3 amino acids: CASSQDWTQGAFF. The CDR3 nucleotides read TGTGCCAGCAGCCAAGATTGGACCCAGGGAGCTTTCTTT.

The CDR3 protein is CASSQRHLADGYTF. In DNA, the CDR3 is TGCGCCAGCAGCCAAAGGCACCTGGCGGATGGCTACACCTTC. The chain couples TRBV4-1 to TRBJ1-2; no clear D. Trimming shortened V by 2 bases and J by 6 bases, and 13 bases separated the two germline ends. Germline CDR1 is MGHRA and CDR2 is YSYEKL. The CDR3 consists of 14 residues.

J is TRBJ2-2 and V is TRBV5-1; D gene ambiguous. V lost 9 bases, J lost 5 bases, and 11 bases lay in between. The CDR3 is made up of 12 amino acids. Germline CDR1 reads SGHRS; CDR2 reads YFSETQ. The CDR3 nucleotides read TGCGCCACCTCAGGAGCGACCGGGGAGCTGTTTTTT. Translation: CATSGATGELFF.

The chain combines TRBV4-1 with TRBJ1-2; D is possibly TRBD1 (5 bases). Per germline, CDR1 MGHRA and CDR2 YSYEKL. Trimming removed 3 bases from V and 4 bases from J, with 15 bases in between. The CDR3 totals 15 residues. Here the CDR3 DNA reads TGCGCCAGCAGCCACCAAGACCGGGGCGGCTATGGCTACACCTTC. Translated: CASSHQDRGGYGYTF.

This sequence joins TRBV7-9 and TRBJ1-1; tentatively, D is TRBD1 (6 bases). CDR1 is SEHNR and CDR2 is FQNEAQ in the germline V gene (reference sequence). Trimming removed 2 bases from V and 1 base from J, with 11 bases in between. CDR3 length: 15 amino acids. The CDR3 here is CASSLLGGSNTEAFF. The CDR3 bases are TGTGCCAGCAGCTTATTAGGGGGGTCGAACACTGAAGCTTTCTTT.

This clonotype was seen more than once but under ten times. V and J are TRBV7-8 and TRBJ2-1; D remains unclear. The V end lost 1 base, the J end lost 9 bases, and 7 bases lay between the germline ends. This CDR3 has 12 amino acids. Per germline, CDR1 SGHVS and CDR2 FQNEAQ. The CDR3 nucleotides read TGTGCCAGCAGCTTAGGATCGAGTGAGCAGTTCTTC. This sequence encodes CASSLGSSEQFF.

This clonotype was observed a handful of times. V is TRBV12-3 or TRBV12-4 and J is TRBJ2-4; D may be TRBD1 (6 bases). V was pared by 0 bases and J by 8 bases, with 20 bases between. The CDR3 has 17 residues. The CDR3 reads CASSLALALGRGYIQYF. CDR3 DNA sequence: TGTGCCAGCAGTTTAGCGCTCGCCCTAGGCAGGGGCTACATTCAGTACTTC.

This clonotype appeared a few times. V gene TRBV5-1 combines with J gene TRBJ2-3; D possibly uses TRBD1 or TRBD2 (5 bases each). This CDR3 comprises 14 residues. Trimming stripped 3 bases from V and 3 bases from J, with 11 bases between. CDR1 and CDR2 (germline): SGHRS, YFSETQ. CDR3 sequence reads: CASSSGRTTDTQYF. The CDR3 DNA reads as TGCGCCAGCAGCTCGGGACGGACGACAGATACGCAGTATTTT.

This clonotype was seen more than once but under ten times. The chain employs TRBV10-3 and TRBJ1-2; D gene unclear. Deletions cut 3 bases from V and 5 bases from J, with 7 bases between. Germline-derived CDR1 and CDR2 are ENHRY and SYGVKD. The CDR3 runs to 12 residues. The CDR3 DNA reads TGTGCCATCAGTGACCCGGGGTATGGCTACACCTTC. Translating gives CAISDPGYGYTF.

J is TRBJ2-2 and V is TRBV19; the match to TRBD1 covers 8 bases. The germline CDR1 and CDR2 sequences are LNHDA and SQIVND (reference sequence). This CDR3 contains 16 residues. Unmatched junction bases numbered 11, after V lost 4 bases and J lost 7 bases. This CDR3 reads CASSSDRGLVYGELFF. For the CDR3, the DNA is TGTGCCAGTAGTAGCGACAGGGGTTTGGTGTACGGGGAGCTGTTTTTT. Supplemented by reference TRBV19 and TRBJ2-2, the full variable domain reads DGGITQSPKYLFRKEGQNVTLSCEQNLNHDAMYWYRQDPGQGLRLIYYSQIVNDFQKGDIAEGYSVSREKKESFPLTVTSAQKNPTAFYLCASSSDRGLVYGELFFGEGSRLTVL.

This clonotype was found a few times. This sequence joins TRBV20-1 and TRBJ2-1; D unclear. Germline CDR1 DFQATT, CDR2 SNEGSKA (reference sequence). The CDR3 length is 11 residues. V lost 2 bases and J lost 5, with 4 bases in between. The CDR3 region is CSARFDNEQFF. DNA of the CDR3: TGCAGTGCTAGATTTGACAATGAGCAGTTCTTC.

A few counts support this clonotype. CDR3 nucleotide sequence: TGTGCCAGCAGCTTATCGCCAGGGATGGGGATCACTGAAGCTTTCTTT. This codes for CASSLSPGMGITEAFF. The V gene is TRBV7-3, the J gene TRBJ1-1, with D perhaps TRBD1 (5 bases). This CDR3 has 16 residues. From germline, CDR1 is SGHTA and CDR2 FQGTGA. V shed 2 bases and J shed 4 bases, with 17 bases lying between them.

This clonotype was detected only a few times. The chain carries TRBV6-2 or TRBV6-3 and TRBJ2-1, with D tentatively TRBD2 (5 bases). This CDR3 is built from 12 residues. V shed 5 bases and J shed 7 bases, with 9 bases lying between them. Germline V gives CDR1 MNHEY, CDR2 SVGEGT. The CDR3 DNA sequence: TGTGCCAGCAGTACCCCGGGGAATGAGCAGTTCTTC. Its protein is CASSTPGNEQFF.

This sequence joins TRBV19 and TRBJ1-1; the match to TRBD1 covers 8 bases. The CDR3 is 14 amino acids. From germline, CDR1 is LNHDA and CDR2 SQIVND (reference sequence). Trimming at V came to 5 bases and at J to 6 bases, leaving 8 bases not matched to a gene. The CDR3: CASSPWTGSAEAFF. The CDR3 nucleotides are TGTGCCAGTAGTCCCTGGACAGGGAGCGCTGAAGCTTTCTTT.

This clonotype was counted ten times or more. At one of its ends the junction is not consistent with the germline gene, which may arise from a read error. Here the CDR3 DNA reads TGTGCCAGCAGCTTAGGGCCGGGAGCTGGGGAGACCCAGTACTTC. The encoded protein is CASSLGPGAGETQYF. The chain carries TRBV5-1 and TRBJ2-5; D is possibly TRBD2 (6 bases). The CDR3 has 15 residues. Germline-derived CDR1 and CDR2 are SGHRS and YFSETQ.